Below, 30 T cell receptor beta chains from the same sample are listed, as sequenced in a study of T cell repertoires in cytomegalovirus infection. Their specific antigens are unknown. TCRdb reanalysed the reads using MiXCR and keeps one entry per CDR3 protein. The repertoire consists of fewer than 65,000 distinct CDR3 sequences, with more than 15% occurring once and the leading ten covering about 25%. Sequences were derived from CD8+ T cells from cultured PBMCs, sampled from culture after CMV antigen stimulation. All receptors derive from a human donor in good health (CMV status not recorded). Some clones in this sample may be carry-over from other donors' samples.

This chain uses TRBV4-3 with TRBJ2-3, with D perhaps TRBD1 (5 bases). Trimming took off 1 base at V and 0 bases at J, with 5 bases between the two ends. Germline V gives CDR1 LGHNA, CDR2 YSLEER. CDR3 length: 14 amino acids. CDR3 nucleotide sequence: TGCGCCAGCAGCCAAGGGGGCAGCACAGATACGCAGTATTTT. It specifies CASSQGGSTDTQYF.

Relative to its sample, this clonotype is medium-sized. This chain connects TRBV6-1 to TRBJ2-7; D gene ambiguous. Trimming took off 3 bases at V and 3 bases at J, with 9 bases between the two ends. Germline CDR1 is MNHNS and CDR2 is SASEGT. The CDR3 is made up of 13 amino acids. The CDR3 DNA reads TGTGCCAGCAGTGAGTGGCCGGGCTACGAGCAGTACTTC. Its translation: CASSEWPGYEQYF.

This sequence joins TRBV19 and TRBJ1-1, with D unclear. CDR1 is LNHDA and CDR2 is SQIVND in the germline V gene (reference sequence). Trimming shortened V by 10 bases and J by 4 bases, and 16 bases separated the two germline ends. The CDR3 is made up of 13 amino acids. The CDR3 reads CATDTGGSTEAFF. In DNA, the CDR3 is TGTGCCACCGACACTGGTGGGAGCACTGAAGCTTTCTTT.

A remark on this clonotype: The junction differs from germline at one of its ends, possibly a read error. The chain carries TRBV7-6 and TRBJ2-1; 12 bases agree with TRBD2. This CDR3 has 16 residues. In germline, CDR1 is SGHVS, CDR2 FNYEAQ. The CDR3 sequence is CASGLTGLAGSNEQFF. CDR3 DNA: TGTGCCAGCGGCTTAACGGGACTAGCGGGTTCCAATGAGCAGTTCTTC.

The V call is TRBV15, the J call TRBJ1-4; weak D call: TRBD1 (5 bases). Germline CDR1 reads LNHNV; CDR2 reads YYDKDF (reference sequence). This CDR3 has 16 amino acids. The ends were cut back, 0 bases at V and 0 bases at J, with 8 bases in the middle. CDR3 amino acids: CATSRDGGATNEKLFF. CDR3 nucleotide sequence: TGTGCCACCAGCAGAGATGGAGGGGCAACTAATGAAAAACTGTTTTTT.

This chain joins TRBV11-2 and TRBJ2-5; possibly TRBD2 for D (5 bases). Trimming stripped 1 base from V and 1 base from J, with 10 bases between. Germline V gives CDR1 SGHAT, CDR2 FQNNGV. This CDR3 has 15 residues. CDR3 amino acids: CASSLAGSLQETQYF. CDR3 nucleotide sequence: TGTGCCAGCAGCTTAGCGGGATCACTCCAAGAGACCCAGTACTTC.

This rearrangement joins TRBV28 to TRBJ2-5, with 10 bases fitting TRBD2. Trimming cost V 6 bases and J 5 bases; bases outside gene matches: 15. This CDR3 is 17 amino acids long. Per the germline V gene, CDR1 is MDHEN and CDR2 is SYDVKM. The CDR3 nucleotides read TGTGCCAGCAGCTCGAAGCGGGAGGGAAGGCAGAGTGAGACCCAGTACTTC. This codes for CASSSKREGRQSETQYF.

The chain's CDR3 is CASTKGGNGYTF. DNA for the CDR3: TGTGCCAGCACAAAAGGGGGAAATGGCTACACCTTC. The chain combines TRBV7-8 with TRBJ1-2; maybe TRBD1 (6 bases). V gave up 7 bases and J gave up 6 bases, with 12 bases separating them. Per germline, CDR1 SGHVS and CDR2 FQNEAQ. There are 12 residues in the CDR3.

This clonotype was seen only a few times. V gene TRBV7-6 combines with J gene TRBJ2-7; perhaps D is TRBD1 or TRBD2 (5 bases each). The CDR3 extends over 13 amino acids. V lost 4 bases to trimming and J lost 8 bases, with 15 bases between them. Germline CDR1 SGHVS, CDR2 FNYEAQ. This CDR3 is CASSYGTGLKQYF. The CDR3 bases are TGTGCCAGCAGCTATGGGACGGGGCTCAAGCAGTACTTC.

This clonotype was counted at least ten times. The gene calls are TRBV18 and TRBJ1-5; D unresolved. The CDR3 sequence is 14 residues long. The V gene lost 2 bases and the J gene lost 5 bases, with 10 bases spanning the gap. Germline-derived CDR1 and CDR2 are KGHSH and LQKENI. The CDR3 spells CASSPTGYYQPQHF. The DNA for the CDR3 is TGTGCCAGCTCACCAACTGGGTATTATCAGCCCCAGCATTTT.

The V call is TRBV6-2 or TRBV6-3, the J call TRBJ2-2, with a weak D call TRBD1 (7 bases). Trimming left V 6 bases short and J 5 bases short, with 13 bases between. The germline V gene has CDR1 MNHEY and CDR2 SVGEGT. The CDR3 extends over 14 amino acids. The CDR3 sequence is CASSRTGGTGELFF. The DNA for the CDR3 is TGTGCCAGCAGCAGGACAGGAGGGACCGGGGAGCTGTTTTTT.

The V call is TRBV12-3 or TRBV12-4, the J call TRBJ2-5, with 11 bases identical to TRBD2. The CDR3 sequence is 17 residues long. V lost 3 bases, J lost 2 bases, and 8 bases stayed unmatched. For the CDR3, the DNA is TGTGCCAGCAGTTTGCTAGCGGGGGGCCGGGATCAAGAGACCCAGTACTTC. It encodes CASSLLAGGRDQETQYF.

CDR3 in amino acids: CSAPPTGSGNTIYF. CDR3 DNA: TGCAGTGCCCCCCCCACTGGCTCTGGAAACACCATATATTTT. The chain couples TRBV20-1 to TRBJ1-3; D gene unclear. Germline V gene sequence: CDR1 DFQATT, CDR2 SNEGSKA (reference sequence). The ends were cut back, 6 bases at V and 0 bases at J, with 12 bases in the middle. CDR3 size: 14 residues.

The V call is TRBV29-1, the J call TRBJ2-7; D is unresolved. The V and J ends lost 3 bases and 0 bases respectively, with 9 bases between them. CDR3 length equals 13 residues. The germline V gene encodes CDR1 SQVTM and CDR2 ANQGSEA. CDR3: CSVDIGDSYEQYF. The CDR3 bases are TGCAGCGTTGATATTGGGGACTCCTACGAGCAGTACTTC.

A few counts support this clonotype. The chain has TRBV6-1 and TRBJ1-1; no clear D gene. The CDR3 consists of 14 residues. Germline V gene lookup returns CDR1 MNHNS and CDR2 SASEGT. Trimming removed 1 base from V and 5 bases from J, with 11 bases in between. CDR3 sequence (DNA): TGTGCCAGCAGTGAAGTTCTGGAAGGGACTGAAGCTTTCTTT. Translated: CASSEVLEGTEAFF.

Written as DNA, the CDR3 is TGTGCCAGCAGCTTGATAGCGGGGGGGCATATCTACGAGCAGTACTTC. This codes for CASSLIAGGHIYEQYF. This chain joins TRBV5-6 and TRBJ2-7; 11 nucleotides align to TRBD2. Trimming at V came to 1 base and at J to 3 bases, leaving 6 bases not matched to a gene. This CDR3 has 16 residues. Germline V gene sequence: CDR1 SGHDT, CDR2 YYEEEE.

The chain joins TRBV6-2 or TRBV6-3 to TRBJ2-3; 7 bases agree with TRBD1. CDR1 is MNHEY and CDR2 is SVGEGT in the germline V gene. The CDR3 spans 14 residues. The V segment lost 5 bases and the J segment 2 bases; nucleotides outside the gene matches: 4. The CDR3 loop is CASSPGQATDTQYF. The CDR3 region has the DNA TGTGCCAGCAGTCCCGGACAGGCCACAGATACGCAGTATTTT.

J is TRBJ2-7 and V is TRBV4-1; D might be TRBD2 (6 bases). In germline, CDR1 is MGHRA, CDR2 YSYEKL. This CDR3 region has 17 residues. V shed 0 bases and J shed 4 bases, with 19 bases lying between them. The CDR3 DNA reads TGCGCCAGCAGCCAAGACCCCCGCGGGGCCTCTTCGTACGAGCAGTACTTC. Protein sequence: CASSQDPRGASSYEQYF.

This clonotype was recorded a few times. In DNA form, the CDR3 reads TGTGCCAGCAGAGAAGCAGGGGAACCCACAGATACGCAGTATTTT. It translates to CASREAGEPTDTQYF. The chain carries TRBV7-3 and TRBJ2-3, with a weak D call TRBD1 (6 bases). The CDR3 is 15 residues long. In germline, CDR1 is SGHTA, CDR2 FQGTGA. Between the trimmed V and J ends, which lost 6 bases and 2 bases, there was a span of 15 bases.

This sequence joins TRBV7-8 and TRBJ2-5; D uncertain. Germline V gene sequence: CDR1 SGHVS, CDR2 FQNEAQ. The V gene lost 5 bases and the J gene lost 1 base, with 11 bases spanning the gap. This CDR3 comprises 14 residues. CDR3 sequence (DNA): TGTGCCAGCAGCCTTAATTACTTCCAAGAGACCCAGTACTTC. Translating it yields CASSLNYFQETQYF. Based on the CDR3 plus reference TRBV7-8 and TRBJ2-5, the full variable domain is GAGVSQSPRYKVAKRGQDVALRCDPISGHVSLFWYQQALGQGPEFLTYFQNEAQLDKSGLPSDRFFAERPEGSVSTLKIQRTQQEDSAVYLCASSLNYFQETQYFGPGTRLLVL.

This clonotype has more than one count but fewer than ten. This chain joins TRBV7-9 and TRBJ2-1; 8 bases fit TRBD2. The J segment lost 8 bases and the V segment lost 5 bases, leaving 11 bases of the junction unmatched. CDR3 size: 15 residues. Germline CDR1 SEHNR, CDR2 FQNEAQ (reference sequence). The CDR3, as DNA: TGTGCCAGCAGCCAGGGACTAGAGAGAGTCGATGAGCAGTTCTTC. Amino acid sequence: CASSQGLERVDEQFF.

This clonotype was found a few times. The V gene is TRBV12-3 or TRBV12-4, the J gene TRBJ1-2, with a weak D call TRBD1 (6 bases). There are 13 residues in the CDR3. Trimming removed 8 bases at V and 4 bases at J, with 14 bases between. The CDR3 bases are TGTGCCAGCGCCCCGGGACAACTCTATGGCTACACCTTC. Protein: CASAPGQLYGYTF.

This clonotype occurred a few times. The V and J genes are TRBV12-3 or TRBV12-4 and TRBJ2-1; no reliable D call. The germline V and J ends were trimmed by 2 bases and 6 bases, with 8 bases remaining between them. CDR3 length equals 13 residues. CDR3 residues: CASSLFGGNEQFF. As DNA, the CDR3 is TGTGCCAGCAGTTTATTCGGCGGCAATGAGCAGTTCTTC.

This clonotype was seen a handful of times. The chain uses TRBV7-9 and TRBJ1-2; 8 bases line up with TRBD1. The V and J ends lost 5 bases and 2 bases, in that order; junction bases with no gene match: 13. The CDR3 has 17 residues. Germline CDR1 reads SEHNR; CDR2 reads FQNEAQ (reference sequence). The CDR3 DNA is TGTGCCAGCAGCGGCGGACAGGGTACCGGTTTCAACTATGGCTACACCTTC. Residues: CASSGGQGTGFNYGYTF.

This clonotype was found many times. The chain links TRBV2 to TRBJ2-7; D might be TRBD1 (5 bases). Germline lookup yields CDR1 SNHLY and CDR2 FYNNEI. V was shortened by 5 bases and J by 4 bases, with 12 bases between the two germline ends. The CDR3 covers 13 residues. The chain's CDR3 is CASSPGLRYEQYF. The CDR3 DNA reads as TGTGCCAGCAGTCCAGGGTTAAGGTACGAGCAGTACTTC. The full variable domain, rest sourced from reference TRBV2 and TRBJ2-7, is EPEVTQTPSHQVTQMGQEVILRCVPISNHLYFYWYRQILGQKVEFLVSFYNNEISEKSEIFDDQFSVERPDGSNFTLKIRSTKLEDSAMYFCASSPGLRYEQYFGPGTRLTVT.

This clonotype was observed at least ten times. The J gene is TRBJ2-7, the V gene TRBV7-9; TRBD1 agrees at 10 bases. Germline V gene sequence: CDR1 SEHNR, CDR2 FQNEAQ (reference sequence). The V segment lost 5 bases and the J segment 3 bases; nucleotides outside the gene matches: 4. The CDR3 covers 14 residues. The CDR3, as DNA: TGTGCCAGCAGCAATAGGGACAGGGGCTACGAGCAGTACTTC. Protein product: CASSNRDRGYEQYF.

The chain couples TRBV7-3 to TRBJ1-1, with D possibly being TRBD1 (5 bases). Trimming shortened V by 1 base and J by 5 bases, and 14 bases separated the two germline ends. Germline V gene lookup returns CDR1 SGHTA and CDR2 FQGTGA. This CDR3 spans 15 amino acids. Here the CDR3 DNA reads TGTGCCAGCAGCTTAAGCTCGGGGGGGGATACTGAAGCTTTCTTT. Protein sequence: CASSLSSGGDTEAFF.

This clonotype was counted a few times. The chain has TRBV19 and TRBJ2-7; 11 bases agree with TRBD1. Trimming took 8 bases from V and 3 from J; bases not matched to a gene: 3. Germline V lookup: CDR1 LNHDA, CDR2 SQIVND (reference sequence). This CDR3 region has 13 residues. In DNA, the CDR3 is TGTGCCAGTTCCGGGACAGGGGGCTACGAGCAGTACTTC. Translated: CASSGTGGYEQYF.

This clonotype was observed a few times. The CDR3 coding sequence is TGTGCCAGCAGCCCCCACGATTCACCCCTCCACTTT. Protein: CASSPHDSPLHF. This chain joins TRBV7-6 and TRBJ1-6; D not certain. CDR3 size: 12 residues. The V end lost 5 bases, the J end lost 8 bases, and 7 bases lay between the germline ends. Germline CDR1 SGHVS, CDR2 FNYEAQ.

V usage is TRBV4-2 and J usage is TRBJ2-7, with D possibly TRBD1 on 7 matching bases. Per germline, CDR1 LGHNA and CDR2 YNFKEQ. V lost 0 bases to trimming and J lost 4 bases, with 16 bases between them. The length of the CDR3 is 16 residues. The CDR3 sequence is CASSQDLLEGAYEQYF. CDR3 DNA: TGTGCCAGCAGCCAAGATCTATTGGAGGGGGCGTACGAGCAGTACTTC.